These T cell receptor beta chains were read from a single sample in a study of cytomegalovirus exposure and HLA in healthy donors. Method: immunoSEQ multiplex PCR; TCRdb's copy keeps in-frame clones and lacks some. The sample carries around 280,000 clones, about 87% recorded once. Sample: PBMCs. Receptors originate from a woman between 18 and 30 years old in good health and CMV-seronegative. The CDR3 runs from the conserved cysteine through the conserved F or W. The D gene is left open where the match is weak. Expanded clones are given a class, and other clones once, few, many or no size at all.

CATNVAGSGNTIYF,TGTGCCACCAATGTCGCGGGCTCTGGAAACACCATATATTTT,NA,TRBJ1-3,NA,TRBV15
CASEEGRSPLHF,TGTGCCAGCGAGGAGGGTCGTTCACCCCTCCACTTT,NA,TRBJ1-6,NA,TRBV6-1
CASSLGRSNEQFF,TGCGCCAGCAGCTTGGGACGGAGCAATGAGCAGTTCTTC,NA,TRBJ2-1,NA,TRBV5-1
CASISGGAGETQYF,TGCGCCAGCATTTCTGGGGGCGCAGGAGAGACCCAGTACTTC,NA,TRBJ2-5,NA,TRBV5-1
CASSYSGLERQETQYF,TGTGCCAGCAGTTACTCGGGACTAGAGCGCCAAGAGACCCAGTACTTC,NA,TRBJ2-5,TRBD2,TRBV6-5
CASSFTGGNGEKLFF,TGTGCCAGCAGTTTCACCGGGGGTAATGGTGAAAAACTGTTTTTT,NA,TRBJ1-4,NA,TRBV27
CASSYTGFSGNTIYF,TGTGCCAGCAGCTATACAGGGTTCTCGGGAAACACCATATATTTT,NA,TRBJ1-3,NA,TRBV5-4
CASSTGVLGNQPQHF,TGTGCCAGCAGTACAGGGGTTTTGGGCAATCAGCCCCAGCATTTT,NA,TRBJ1-5,TRBD1,TRBV6-5
CASSKALRIESGYGYTF,TGTGCCAGCAGCAAAGCGTTGAGAATCGAGTCGGGCTATGGCTACACCTTC,NA,TRBJ1-2,NA,TRBV21-1
CSARGRGSQHF,TGCAGTGCTAGAGGGAGGGGATCCCAGCATTTT,NA,TRBJ1-5,NA,TRBV20-1
CAAAAAHTDTQYF,TGTGCTGCGGCGGCGGCGCACACAGATACGCAGTATTTT,NA,TRBJ2-3,NA,TRBV30
CASSLRRDTAYEQYF,TGTGCCAGCAGCTTGCGCCGGGACACCGCCTACGAGCAGTACTTC,NA,TRBJ2-7,NA,TRBV5-4
CASSPAEEYGYTF,TGTGCCAGCTCACCAGCAGAGGAATATGGCTACACCTTC,few,TRBJ1-2,NA,TRBV18
CASSQVASGGSYEQYF,TGTGCCAGCAGCCAAGTCGCTAGCGGGGGCTCCTACGAGCAGTACTTC,NA,TRBJ2-7,TRBD2,TRBV4-2
CASSPTGFNEKLFF,TGTGCCAGCAGTCCGACAGGCTTTAATGAAAAACTGTTTTTT,NA,TRBJ1-4,NA,TRBV25-1
CASVDFFTDTQYF,TGTGCCAGCGTGGACTTTTTCACAGATACGCAGTATTTT,NA,TRBJ2-3,NA,TRBV5-4
CASSEASGTTDTQYF,TGTGCCAGCAGTGAAGCCAGCGGGACTACAGATACGCAGTATTTT,NA,TRBJ2-3,TRBD2,TRBV6-4
CASSFRRDSYNEQFF,TGCGCCAGCAGCTTCCGCCGGGACAGCTATAATGAGCAGTTCTTC,NA,TRBJ2-1,TRBD1,TRBV5-1
CASSARVPTDTQYF,TGTGCCAGCAGCGCCAGGGTCCCCACAGATACGCAGTATTTT,NA,TRBJ2-3,NA,TRBV2
CASSQELYSYEQYF,TGTGCCAGCAGCCAAGAGTTGTATTCCTACGAGCAGTACTTC,NA,TRBJ2-7,NA,TRBV4-2
CASRLRGPVTEAFF,TGTGCCAGCCGACTTAGGGGGCCGGTCACTGAAGCTTTCTTT,NA,TRBJ1-1,TRBD1,TRBV27
CASSYGQGADTEAFF,TGTGCCAGCAGTTATGGCCAGGGGGCTGACACTGAAGCTTTCTTT,NA,TRBJ1-1,TRBD1,TRBV6-5
CASSPGLAGYEQYF,TGTGCCAGCTCACCCGGACTAGCGGGCTACGAGCAGTACTTC,NA,TRBJ2-7,TRBD2,TRBV18
CASARGNTEAFF,TGTGCCAGCGCACGGGGGAACACTGAAGCTTTCTTT,NA,TRBJ1-1,NA,TRBV7-9
CASRVEVRTYEQYF,TGTGCCAGCAGGGTAGAGGTGCGGACCTACGAGCAGTACTTC,NA,TRBJ2-7,NA,TRBV2
CAWSVGVGRDQPQHF,TGTGCCTGGAGTGTAGGTGTAGGGAGGGATCAGCCCCAGCATTTT,NA,TRBJ1-5,NA,TRBV30
CASSSRTGATGETQYF,TGTGCCAGCAGTTCAAGGACAGGGGCGACGGGAGAGACCCAGTACTTC,NA,TRBJ2-5,TRBD1,TRBV27
CASSPIDKNGYTF,TGTGCCAGCAGTCCCATCGACAAGAATGGCTACACCTTC,NA,TRBJ1-2,NA,TRBV28
CASSVAMGSGGYTF,TGTGCCAGCAGCGTAGCTATGGGGAGCGGTGGCTACACCTTC,NA,TRBJ1-2,NA,TRBV9
CASSRRGTDTQYF,TGTGCCAGTAGTCGCCGGGGCACAGATACGCAGTATTTT,NA,TRBJ2-3,NA,TRBV19
CASSLDAGYNEQFF,TGCGCCAGCAGCTTGGACGCAGGGTATAATGAGCAGTTCTTC,NA,TRBJ2-1,NA,TRBV5-1
CASSLGALPNEKLFF,TGTGCCAGCAGCTTAGGGGCACTCCCTAATGAAAAACTGTTTTTT,NA,TRBJ1-4,NA,TRBV11-1
CASSLMRGDTGELFF,TGTGCCAGCAGCTTAATGCGGGGCGACACCGGGGAGCTGTTTTTT,NA,TRBJ2-2,NA,TRBV13
CASSKNREGDPFF,TGTGCCAGCAGTAAAAACAGGGAGGGTGATCCGTTTTTT,NA,TRBJ1-4,NA,TRBV2
CASSVGTPGGYTF,TGTGCCAGCAGCGTAGGGACACCGGGAGGCTACACCTTC,NA,TRBJ1-2,NA,TRBV5-6
CASSSTRDRVRNQPQHF,TGTGCCAGCAGCTCCACCCGGGACAGGGTCCGCAATCAGCCCCAGCATTTT,NA,TRBJ1-5,TRBD1,TRBV7-9
CASSEGIPAGNEQFF,TGTGCCAGCAGTGAAGGGATTCCAGCGGGGAATGAGCAGTTCTTC,NA,TRBJ2-1,TRBD2,TRBV2
CASSRWTSGQETQYF,TGTGCCAGCAGCCGATGGACTAGCGGACAAGAGACCCAGTACTTC,NA,TRBJ2-5,TRBD2,TRBV7-9
CASSSQRDSTDTQYF,TGTGCCAGCAGTTCACAGAGGGATAGCACAGATACGCAGTATTTT,NA,TRBJ2-3,NA,TRBV27
CASSSPHRGNEQYF,TGTGCCAGCAGTTCCCCCCACAGGGGTAACGAGCAGTACTTC,NA,TRBJ2-7,TRBD1,TRBV28
CASSGLAGGLVDTQYF,TGCGCCAGCAGTGGACTAGCGGGGGGGCTTGTAGATACGCAGTATTTT,NA,TRBJ2-3,TRBD2,TRBV10-1
CATSRGRGLNQPQHF,TGTGCCACCAGCAGGGGAAGAGGGCTCAATCAGCCCCAGCATTTT,NA,TRBJ1-5,NA,TRBV15
CASSSGSKSSYNEQFF,TGTGCCAGCAGCTCCGGGTCAAAAAGCTCCTACAATGAGCAGTTCTTC,NA,TRBJ2-1,NA,TRBV11-2
CATSRDPRVAGAGTQYF,TGTGCCACCAGCAGAGATCCTCGGGTAGCGGGGGCAGGGACCCAGTACTTC,NA,TRBJ2-5,TRBD2,TRBV15
CATSTDRGSAYGYTF,TGTGCCACCTCTACAGACAGGGGATCGGCCTATGGCTACACCTTC,NA,TRBJ1-2,TRBD1,TRBV15
CASSEEGQREGGELFF,TGCGCCAGCAGCGAGGAGGGACAGAGAGAAGGCGGGGAGCTGTTTTTT,NA,TRBJ2-2,NA,TRBV5-1
CASSPRQEPYEQYF,TGTGCCAGCTCACCAAGACAGGAACCCTACGAGCAGTACTTC,NA,TRBJ2-7,NA,TRBV18
CASSGQSEANYGYTF,TGTGCCAGCAGTGGACAGAGTGAAGCTAACTATGGCTACACCTTC,NA,TRBJ1-2,NA,TRBV6-6